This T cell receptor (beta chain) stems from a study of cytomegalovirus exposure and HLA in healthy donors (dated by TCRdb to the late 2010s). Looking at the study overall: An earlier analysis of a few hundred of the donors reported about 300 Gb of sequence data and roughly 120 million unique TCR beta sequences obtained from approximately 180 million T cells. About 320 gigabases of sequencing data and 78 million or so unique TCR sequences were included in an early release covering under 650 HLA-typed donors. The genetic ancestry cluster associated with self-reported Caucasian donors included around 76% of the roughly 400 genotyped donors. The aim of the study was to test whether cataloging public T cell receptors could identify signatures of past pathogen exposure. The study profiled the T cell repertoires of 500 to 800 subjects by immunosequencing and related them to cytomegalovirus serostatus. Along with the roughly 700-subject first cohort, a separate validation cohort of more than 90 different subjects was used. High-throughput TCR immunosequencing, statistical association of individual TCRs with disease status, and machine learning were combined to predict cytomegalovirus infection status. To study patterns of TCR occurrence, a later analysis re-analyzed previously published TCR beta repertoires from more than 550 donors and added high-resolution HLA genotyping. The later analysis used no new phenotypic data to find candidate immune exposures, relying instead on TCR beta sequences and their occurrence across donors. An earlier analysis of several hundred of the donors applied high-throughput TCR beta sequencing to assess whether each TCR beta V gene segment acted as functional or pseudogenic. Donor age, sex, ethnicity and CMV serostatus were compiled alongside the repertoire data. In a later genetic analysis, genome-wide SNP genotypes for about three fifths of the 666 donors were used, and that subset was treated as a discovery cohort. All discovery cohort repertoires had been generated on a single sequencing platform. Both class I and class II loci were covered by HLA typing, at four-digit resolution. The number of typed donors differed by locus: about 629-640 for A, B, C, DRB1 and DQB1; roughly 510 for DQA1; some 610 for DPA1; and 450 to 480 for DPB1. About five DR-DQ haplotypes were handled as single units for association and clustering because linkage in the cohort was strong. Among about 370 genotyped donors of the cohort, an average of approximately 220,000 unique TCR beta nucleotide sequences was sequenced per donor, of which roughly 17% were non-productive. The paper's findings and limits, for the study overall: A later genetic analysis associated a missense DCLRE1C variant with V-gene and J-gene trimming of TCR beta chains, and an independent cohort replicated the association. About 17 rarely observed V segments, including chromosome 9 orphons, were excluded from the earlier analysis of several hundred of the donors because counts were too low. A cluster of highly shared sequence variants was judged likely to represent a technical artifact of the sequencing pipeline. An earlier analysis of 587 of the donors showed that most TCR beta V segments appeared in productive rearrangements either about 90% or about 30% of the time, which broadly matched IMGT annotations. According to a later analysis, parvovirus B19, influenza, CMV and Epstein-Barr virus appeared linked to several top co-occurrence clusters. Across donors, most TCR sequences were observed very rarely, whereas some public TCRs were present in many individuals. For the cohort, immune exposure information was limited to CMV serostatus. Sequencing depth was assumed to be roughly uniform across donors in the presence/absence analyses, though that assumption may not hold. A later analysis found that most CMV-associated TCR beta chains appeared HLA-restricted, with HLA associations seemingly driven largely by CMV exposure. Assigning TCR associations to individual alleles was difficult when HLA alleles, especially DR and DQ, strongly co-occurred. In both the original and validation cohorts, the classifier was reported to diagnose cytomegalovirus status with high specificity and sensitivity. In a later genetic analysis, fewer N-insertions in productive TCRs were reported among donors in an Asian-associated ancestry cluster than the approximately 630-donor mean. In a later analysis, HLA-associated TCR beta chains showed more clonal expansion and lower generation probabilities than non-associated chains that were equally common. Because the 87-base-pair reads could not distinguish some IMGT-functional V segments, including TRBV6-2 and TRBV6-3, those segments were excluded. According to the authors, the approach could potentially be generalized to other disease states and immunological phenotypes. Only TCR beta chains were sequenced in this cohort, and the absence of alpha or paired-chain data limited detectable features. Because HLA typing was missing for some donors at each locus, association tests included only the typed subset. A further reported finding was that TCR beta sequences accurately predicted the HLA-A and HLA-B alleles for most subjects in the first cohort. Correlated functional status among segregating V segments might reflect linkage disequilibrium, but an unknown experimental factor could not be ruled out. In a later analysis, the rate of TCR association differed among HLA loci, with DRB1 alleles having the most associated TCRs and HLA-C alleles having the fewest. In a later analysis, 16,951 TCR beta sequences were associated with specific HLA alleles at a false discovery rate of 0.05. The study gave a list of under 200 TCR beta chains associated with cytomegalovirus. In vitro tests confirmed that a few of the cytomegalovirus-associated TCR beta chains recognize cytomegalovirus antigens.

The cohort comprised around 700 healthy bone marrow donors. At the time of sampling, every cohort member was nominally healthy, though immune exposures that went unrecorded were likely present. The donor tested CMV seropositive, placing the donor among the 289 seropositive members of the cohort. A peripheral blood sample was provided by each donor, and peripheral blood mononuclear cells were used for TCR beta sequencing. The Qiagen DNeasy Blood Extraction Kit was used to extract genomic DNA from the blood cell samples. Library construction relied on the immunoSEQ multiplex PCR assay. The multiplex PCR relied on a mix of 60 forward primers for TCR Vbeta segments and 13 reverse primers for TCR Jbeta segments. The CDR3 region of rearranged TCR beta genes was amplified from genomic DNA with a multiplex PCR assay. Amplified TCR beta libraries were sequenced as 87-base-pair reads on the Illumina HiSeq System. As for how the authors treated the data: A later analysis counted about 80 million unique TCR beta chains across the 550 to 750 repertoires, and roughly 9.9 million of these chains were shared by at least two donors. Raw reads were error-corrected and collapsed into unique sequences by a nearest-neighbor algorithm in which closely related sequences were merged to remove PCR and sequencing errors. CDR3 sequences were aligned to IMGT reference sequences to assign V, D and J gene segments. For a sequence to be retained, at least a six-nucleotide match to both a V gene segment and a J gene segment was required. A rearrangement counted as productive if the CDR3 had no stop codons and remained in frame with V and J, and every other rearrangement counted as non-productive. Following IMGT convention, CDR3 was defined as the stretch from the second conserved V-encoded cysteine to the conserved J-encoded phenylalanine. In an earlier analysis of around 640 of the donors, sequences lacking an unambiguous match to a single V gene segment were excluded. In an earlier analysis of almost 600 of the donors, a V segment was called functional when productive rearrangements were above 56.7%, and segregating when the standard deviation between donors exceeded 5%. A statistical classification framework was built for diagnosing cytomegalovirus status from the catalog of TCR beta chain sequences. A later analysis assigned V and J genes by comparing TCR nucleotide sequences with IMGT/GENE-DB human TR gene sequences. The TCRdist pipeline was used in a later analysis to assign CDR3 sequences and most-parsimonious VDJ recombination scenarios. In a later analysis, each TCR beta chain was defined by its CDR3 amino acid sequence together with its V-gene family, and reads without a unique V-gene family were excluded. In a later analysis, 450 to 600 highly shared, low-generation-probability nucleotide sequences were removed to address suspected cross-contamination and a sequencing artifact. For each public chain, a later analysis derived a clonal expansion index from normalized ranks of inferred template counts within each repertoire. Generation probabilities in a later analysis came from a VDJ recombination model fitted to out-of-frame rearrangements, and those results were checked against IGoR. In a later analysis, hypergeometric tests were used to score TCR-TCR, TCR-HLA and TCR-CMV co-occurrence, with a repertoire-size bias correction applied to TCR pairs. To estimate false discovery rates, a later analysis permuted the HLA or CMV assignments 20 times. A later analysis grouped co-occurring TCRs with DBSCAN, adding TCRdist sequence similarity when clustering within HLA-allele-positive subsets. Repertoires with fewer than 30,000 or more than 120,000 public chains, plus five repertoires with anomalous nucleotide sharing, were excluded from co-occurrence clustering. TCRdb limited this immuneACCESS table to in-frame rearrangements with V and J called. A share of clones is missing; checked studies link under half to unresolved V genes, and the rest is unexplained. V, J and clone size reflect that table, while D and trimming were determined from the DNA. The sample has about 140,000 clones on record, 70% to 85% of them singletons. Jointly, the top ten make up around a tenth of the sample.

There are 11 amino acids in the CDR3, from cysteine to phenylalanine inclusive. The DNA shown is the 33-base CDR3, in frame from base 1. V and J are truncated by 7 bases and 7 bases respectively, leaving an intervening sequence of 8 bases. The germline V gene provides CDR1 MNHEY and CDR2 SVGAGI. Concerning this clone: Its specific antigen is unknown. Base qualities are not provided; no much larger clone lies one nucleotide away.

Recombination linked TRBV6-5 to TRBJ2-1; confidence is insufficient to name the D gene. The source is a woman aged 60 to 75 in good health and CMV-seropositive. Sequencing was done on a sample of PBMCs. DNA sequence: TGTGCCAGCAAACTCGGTAATGAGCAGTTCTTC. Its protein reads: CASKLGNEQFF.